This is a list of T cell receptor beta chains from one sample in a study of siplizumab effects on memory and regulatory T cells. Method: immunoSEQ multiplex PCR; TCRdb's copy keeps in-frame clones and lacks some. This sample has tens of thousands of clones, with more than 70% found just once. The specimen was naive CD4+ T cells sorted from blood. These TCRs come from a human donor in good health. Each CDR3 is given with its conserved first and last residue. Fields, in order: V gene, J gene, clone size, D gene, CDR3 DNA, CDR3 protein. A D gene is named only where the DNA matches it firmly. Size is stated for part of the rows, as once, few or many counts, or as a class when the clone is expanded.

V: TRBV19
J: TRBJ2-1
size: -
D: -
DNA: TGTGCCAGTAGTCGATACGCCGGGACAGAGCAGTTCTTC
CDR3: CASSRYAGTEQFF

V: TRBV7-9
J: TRBJ1-2
size: -
D: TRBD1
DNA: TGTGCCAGCAGCTTAGTCTGGACAGGGGGTGGCTACACCTTC
CDR3: CASSLVWTGGGYTF

V: TRBV2
J: TRBJ1-5
size: -
D: -
DNA: TGTGCCAGCAGTGGAACGGGAGGGCGCGGGCAGCCCCAGCATTTT
CDR3: CASSGTGGRGQPQHF

V: TRBV7-9
J: TRBJ1-1
size: -
D: -
DNA: TGTGCCAGCAGCCGATTACAGAACACTGAAGCTTTCTTT
CDR3: CASSRLQNTEAFF

V: TRBV25-1
J: TRBJ2-1
size: -
D: -
DNA: TGTGCCAGCAGTGATATGGCCGGCAGGGGGACTTACAATGAGCAGTTCTTC
CDR3: CASSDMAGRGTYNEQFF

V: TRBV2
J: TRBJ2-7
size: -
D: TRBD2
DNA: TGTGCCAGCAGGATATGGACTAGCGGGATCTCCGAGCAGTACTTC
CDR3: CASRIWTSGISEQYF

V: TRBV9
J: TRBJ1-2
size: -
D: TRBD1
DNA: TGTGCCAGCAGCGTGGACAGGGGATTCTATGGCTACACCTTC
CDR3: CASSVDRGFYGYTF

V: TRBV27
J: TRBJ2-1
size: -
D: TRBD2
DNA: TGTGCCAGCAAAGCCTCGGGACTAGCAGGAGAAGGAGAGCAGTTCTTC
CDR3: CASKASGLAGEGEQFF

V: TRBV2
J: TRBJ2-2
size: -
D: TRBD1
DNA: TGTGCCAGCAGTCCAGGGGGCCCCACCGGGGAGCTGTTTTTT
CDR3: CASSPGGPTGELFF

V: TRBV7-3
J: TRBJ2-2
size: once
D: TRBD1
DNA: TGTGCCAGCAGTAGGACAGGGGGTTTAGGCACCGGGGAGCTGTTTTTT
CDR3: CASSRTGGLGTGELFF

V: TRBV5-1
J: TRBJ1-4
size: few
D: -
DNA: TGCGCCAGCAGCTTGGATGGGTCAGCAACTAATGAAAAACTGTTTTTT
CDR3: CASSLDGSATNEKLFF

V: TRBV13
J: TRBJ1-1
size: -
D: -
DNA: TGTGCCAGCAGCTTAACAGTAAAGGTTATGACGAACACTGAAGCTTTCTTT
CDR3: CASSLTVKVMTNTEAFF

V: TRBV21-1
J: TRBJ1-2
size: once
D: -
DNA: -
CDR3: CASSKCAWASGTF

V: TRBV5-1
J: TRBJ2-2
size: -
D: TRBD1
DNA: TGCGCCAGCCTGGACAGGGGTGCCGGGGAGCTGTTTTTT
CDR3: CASLDRGAGELFF

V: TRBV5-3
J: TRBJ2-5
size: -
D: -
DNA: TGTGCCAGAAGCTTGATTGGACACAGGGCCCAGTACTTC
CDR3: CARSLIGHRAQYF

V: TRBV2
J: TRBJ1-3
size: -
D: -
DNA: TGTGCCAGCAGTGAACGGAGCTCTGGAAACACCATATATTTT
CDR3: CASSERSSGNTIYF

V: TRBV18
J: TRBJ2-2
size: -
D: TRBD1
DNA: TGTGCCAGCTCAGAACAGGGGACGAACACCGGGGAGCTGTTTTTT
CDR3: CASSEQGTNTGELFF

V: TRBV5-4
J: TRBJ2-5
size: -
D: -
DNA: TGTGCCAGCAGCCCGCGATCCGGGACCACGAGCCCTGGTTATGAGACCCAGTACTTC
CDR3: CASSPRSGTTSPGYETQYF

V: TRBV30
J: TRBJ2-7
size: -
D: -
DNA: TGTGCCTGGAGTGGGGGTACGAGCTCCTACGAGCAGTACTTC
CDR3: CAWSGGTSSYEQYF

V: TRBV16
J: TRBJ2-1
size: -
D: -
DNA: TGTGCCAGCAGCCAATCACCTTTCTCCTACAATGAGCAGTTCTTC
CDR3: CASSQSPFSYNEQFF

V: TRBV9
J: TRBJ2-5
size: -
D: TRBD1
DNA: TGTGCCAGCAGCACCCGGACAGGGAAAGAGACCCAGTACTTC
CDR3: CASSTRTGKETQYF

V: TRBV5-6
J: TRBJ1-1
size: -
D: -
DNA: TGTGCCAGCAGCTTGGCCTTAGGGTTGGGCCCTGAAGCTTTCTTT
CDR3: CASSLALGLGPEAFF

V: TRBV2
J: TRBJ1-2
size: -
D: -
DNA: TGTGCCAGCAGTTACAGCGCTGCCGTTTATTATGGCTACACCTTC
CDR3: CASSYSAAVYYGYTF

V: TRBV10-3
J: TRBJ2-7
size: -
D: -
DNA: TGTGCCATCAGTGAGTCGTTTCCGGGTAAAGGCTCCGAGCAGTACTTC
CDR3: CAISESFPGKGSEQYF

V: TRBV7-9
J: TRBJ2-5
size: -
D: TRBD1
DNA: TGTGCCAGCAGCTTAGCGAGGACAGGCCAAGAGACCCAGTACTTC
CDR3: CASSLARTGQETQYF

V: TRBV10-1
J: TRBJ2-7
size: -
D: TRBD1
DNA: TGCGCCAGCAGTGAGCCAGGGGGCTGGGGTGTGCAGTACTTC
CDR3: CASSEPGGWGVQYF

V: TRBV7-9
J: TRBJ1-3
size: -
D: -
DNA: TGTGCCAGCAGCTTACGGCCAGGCCCGAAAGGAAACACCATATATTTT
CDR3: CASSLRPGPKGNTIYF

V: TRBV18
J: TRBJ2-2
size: -
D: TRBD1
DNA: TGTGCCAGCTCACCACTGGGACAGGCCACCGGGGAGCTGTTTTTT
CDR3: CASSPLGQATGELFF

V: TRBV6-5
J: TRBJ2-3
size: -
D: TRBD2
DNA: TGTGCCAGCAGCCGCGGGAGAAGCACAGATACGCAGTATTTT
CDR3: CASSRGRSTDTQYF

V: TRBV2
J: TRBJ2-3
size: -
D: TRBD2
DNA: TGTGCCAGCAGTAAGCTAGCGGGCTTCACAGATACGCAGTATTTT
CDR3: CASSKLAGFTDTQYF

V: TRBV9
J: TRBJ1-1
size: once
D: TRBD1
DNA: TGTGCCAGCAGGGATAGACAGGGCCGGGAAGCTTTCTTT
CDR3: CASRDRQGREAFF

V: TRBV28
J: TRBJ1-4
size: -
D: -
DNA: TGTGCCAGCAGGGGAAGTGATGAAAAACTGTTTTTT
CDR3: CASRGSDEKLFF

V: TRBV7-9
J: TRBJ1-3
size: once
D: -
DNA: TGTGCCAGCAGCCCAAACCCGGGCTACTCTGGAAACACCATATATTTT
CDR3: CASSPNPGYSGNTIYF

V: TRBV7-2
J: TRBJ2-7
size: -
D: TRBD2
DNA: TGTGCCAGCAGCTTTCAAACCGGGACTATCTACGAGCAGTACTTC
CDR3: CASSFQTGTIYEQYF

V: TRBV13
J: TRBJ2-3
size: -
D: -
DNA: TGTGCCAGCAGCTCATCCAGCGGAGATACGCAGTATTTT
CDR3: CASSSSSGDTQYF

V: TRBV5-4
J: TRBJ2-2
size: -
D: TRBD2
DNA: TGTGCCAGCAGCCTCTCCGGGACTATAAACACCGGGGAGCTGTTTTTT
CDR3: CASSLSGTINTGELFF

V: TRBV5-1
J: TRBJ2-1
size: -
D: TRBD2
DNA: TGCGCCAGCAGCCCGGGACTAGCGGGGGGCAATGAGCAGTTCTTC
CDR3: CASSPGLAGGNEQFF

V: TRBV6-5
J: TRBJ2-7
size: -
D: -
DNA: TGTGCCAGCAGTTATTTAGACGAGCAGTACTTC
CDR3: CASSYLDEQYF

V: TRBV6-5
J: TRBJ2-5
size: -
D: -
DNA: TGTGCCAGCAGTTACTCGGGGGAGACCCAGTACTTC
CDR3: CASSYSGETQYF

V: TRBV19
J: TRBJ1-5
size: -
D: -
DNA: TGTGCCACCTGGGGTGTGGGCAATCAGCCCCAGCATTTT
CDR3: CATWGVGNQPQHF

V: TRBV6-6
J: TRBJ2-5
size: -
D: -
DNA: TGTGCCAGTGGACTTCAAGAGACCCAGTACTTC
CDR3: CASGLQETQYF

V: TRBV11-2
J: TRBJ1-2
size: few
D: -
DNA: TGTGCCAGCAGCCCGGTCGGCTCAGTAGGCTACACCTTC
CDR3: CASSPVGSVGYTF

V: TRBV5-1
J: TRBJ1-1
size: once
D: -
DNA: TGCGCCAGCAGCTTGAGAACGCACATGAACACTGAAGCTTTCTTT
CDR3: CASSLRTHMNTEAFF

V: TRBV15
J: TRBJ1-2
size: -
D: TRBD1
DNA: TGTGCCACCTTGGGACAGGGAGGTTATGGCTACACCTTC
CDR3: CATLGQGGYGYTF

V: TRBV6-5
J: TRBJ1-3
size: -
D: -
DNA: TGTGCCAGCAGTTACGCCTACTCGGGAGGAAACACCATATATTTT
CDR3: CASSYAYSGGNTIYF

V: TRBV4-1
J: TRBJ1-4
size: -
D: -
DNA: TGCGCCAGCAGCCAAGTCTTGGGGCAGCCGGTAGGTTTT
CDR3: CASSQVLGQPVGF

V: TRBV27
J: TRBJ1-1
size: -
D: -
DNA: TGTGCCAGCAGACGGCAAGGGGGGAACACTGAAGCTTTCTTT
CDR3: CASRRQGGNTEAFF